The present TCR beta chain was sequenced within a study of blood T cell repertoires in COVID-19. Study as a whole: Acute and convalescent COVID-19 samples came from the United States, Italy and Spain. Sources were T cells, B-cell-depleted T cells, or PBMCs; the material itself was cDNA or gDNA.

Per the study methods: Quantification of nucleated cells was approximated via reference gene primer amplification. Sequencing was performed with immunoSEQ multiplex PCR; in TCRdb, only in-frame clones are kept and a portion is missing. V and J calls and clone size are those listed in that table; D and trimming were worked out from the DNA. Of around 35,000 clones detected, 85% to 90% appear once; the ten largest clones hold about 61%. V shed 7 bases, J shed 10 bases, and the junction held 16 bases outside the gene matches. CDR3 length equals 16 residues. The germline V gene has CDR1 LNHDA and CDR2 SQIVND (reference sequence).

This chain connects TRBV19 to TRBJ1-6, with 7 bases that match TRBD1. The TCR was taken from a man aged 70-80 years with acute or convalescent COVID-19. Source material: peripheral blood. The DNA of the CDR3 is TGTGCCAGTAACGACTTCCGGACAGGTCTAATCTCACCCCTCCACTTT. This codes for CASNDFRTGLISPLHF.